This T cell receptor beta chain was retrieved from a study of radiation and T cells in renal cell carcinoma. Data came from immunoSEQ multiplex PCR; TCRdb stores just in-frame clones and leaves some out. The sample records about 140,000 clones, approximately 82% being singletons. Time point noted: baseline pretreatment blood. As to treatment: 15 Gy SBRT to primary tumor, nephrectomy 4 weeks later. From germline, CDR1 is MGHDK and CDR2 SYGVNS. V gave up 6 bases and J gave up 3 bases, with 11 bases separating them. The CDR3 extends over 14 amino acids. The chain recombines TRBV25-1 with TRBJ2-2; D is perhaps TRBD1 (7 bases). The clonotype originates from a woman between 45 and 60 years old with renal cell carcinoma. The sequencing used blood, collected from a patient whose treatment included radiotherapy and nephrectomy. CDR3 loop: CASSGGTDTGELFF. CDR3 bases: TGTGCCAGCAGCGGCGGGACAGACACCGGGGAGCTGTTTTTT.